The next 11 T cell receptor beta chains were all read from a single sample in a study of blood T cell repertoires in COVID-19. Sequencing used immunoSEQ multiplex PCR; TCRdb keeps in-frame clones, though not all of them. Of around 300,000 clones listed, roughly 85% are singletons. Sequencing was performed on PBMCs or T cells enriched from blood (not recorded which). All receptors derive from a woman in her fifties or sixties who had recovered from COVID-19.

The rearrangement uses TRBV18 and TRBJ1-4; no clear D. Germline V gene sequence: CDR1 KGHSH, CDR2 LQKENI. The CDR3 is 17 amino acids. The V and J ends lost 1 base and 0 bases respectively, with 12 bases between them. CDR3 amino acids: CASSPLMRGATNEKLFF. In DNA, the CDR3 is TGTGCCAGCTCACCACTCATGCGGGGAGCAACTAATGAAAAACTGTTTTTT.

V is TRBV2 and J is TRBJ1-5; TRBD1 might be the D (5 bases). Trimming left V 6 bases short and J 0 bases short, with 12 bases between. In germline, CDR1 is SNHLY, CDR2 FYNNEI. The CDR3 extends over 15 amino acids. CDR3: CASRRDWNSNQPQHF. CDR3 DNA: TGTGCCAGCAGGAGGGACTGGAATAGCAATCAGCCCCAGCATTTT. Using reference TRBV2 and TRBJ1-5 for the parts outside the CDR3, the full variable domain is EPEVTQTPSHQVTQMGQEVILRCVPISNHLYFYWYRQILGQKVEFLVSFYNNEISEKSEIFDDQFSVERPDGSNFTLKIRSTKLEDSAMYFCASRRDWNSNQPQHFGDGTRLSIL.

The chain is built from TRBV7-2 and TRBJ2-7, with D possibly TRBD1 on 6 matching bases. The CDR3 consists of 15 residues. V lost 3 bases and J lost 2, with 14 bases in between. CDR1 is SGHTA, CDR2 FQGNSA, per germline. CDR3 in DNA: TGTGCCAGCAGCTTCTTAGGGGGTAGCACCTACGAGCAGTACTTC. Translating gives CASSFLGGSTYEQYF.

The chain couples TRBV29-1 to TRBJ2-7; 9 nucleotides match TRBD1. J lost 6 bases, V lost 5 bases, and 11 bases had no gene match. The CDR3 covers 14 residues. Germline V gene data show CDR1 as SQVTM and CDR2 as ANQGSEA. CDR3 protein: CSVSRLDRGAEQYF. The CDR3 DNA is TGCAGCGTTTCCAGATTGGACAGGGGCGCCGAGCAGTACTTC.

The chain joins TRBV3-1 (or the pseudogene TRBV3-2) to TRBJ2-3; D is unclear. CDR3 length equals 14 residues. Germline CDR1 is LGHDT and CDR2 is YNNKEL (reference sequence). Between the trimmed V and J ends, which lost 0 bases and 4 bases, there was a span of 8 bases. CDR3 in amino acids: CASSQDMSADTQYF. The DNA of the CDR3 is TGTGCCAGCAGCCAAGATATGAGCGCAGATACGCAGTATTTT.

The chain recombines TRBV30 with TRBJ1-1, with a tentative D call TRBD1 (5 bases). The CDR3 totals 12 residues. Germline values: CDR1 GTSNPN, CDR2 SVGIG (reference sequence). V was cut by 3 bases and J by 11 bases, with 16 bases left in between. The DNA for the CDR3 is TGTGCCTGGAGGGGGGGACCCCACTGGGCTTTCTTT. Amino acid sequence: CAWRGGPHWAFF.

The J gene is TRBJ2-3, the V gene TRBV5-1; 8 bases fit TRBD2. CDR3 length equals 17 residues. Germline trimming cut 0 bases from V and 3 bases from J; bases unmatched to any gene: 9. Germline-derived CDR1 and CDR2 are SGHRS and YFSETQ. CDR3 protein: CASSLDFRGGRTDTQYF. The CDR3, as DNA: TGCGCCAGCAGCTTGGATTTCCGCGGGGGGAGAACAGATACGCAGTATTTT.

The genes are TRBV11-3 and TRBJ2-1; D remains unclear. V shed 4 bases and J shed 6 bases, with 13 bases lying between them. The germline V gene has CDR1 SGHNT and CDR2 YENEEA. The length of the CDR3 is 14 residues. The CDR3 nucleotides are TGTGCCAGCAGCTCGCCTCCAGGCGTCAATGAGCAGTTCTTC. Amino acids: CASSSPPGVNEQFF.

This clone was detected once. This rearrangement joins TRBV7-9 to TRBJ1-2, with unresolved D. The germline gives CDR1 SEHNR, CDR2 FQNEAQ (reference sequence). V lost 1 base to trimming and J lost 5 bases, with 8 bases between them. This CDR3 contains 13 residues. CDR3 in amino acids: CASSLGSAYGYTF. As DNA, the CDR3 is TGTGCCAGCAGCTTAGGTTCAGCGTATGGCTACACCTTC. Full variable domain (outside the CDR3, taken from reference TRBV7-9 and TRBJ1-2): DTGVSQNPRHKITKRGQNVTFRCDPISEHNRLYWYRQTLGQGPEFLTYFQNEAQLEKSRLLSDRFSAERPKGSFSTLEIQRTEQGDSAMYLCASSLGSAYGYTFGSGTRLTVV.

This clone was recorded only once. The chain employs TRBV18 and TRBJ1-4; possibly TRBD1 for D (6 bases). Germline lookup yields CDR1 KGHSH and CDR2 LQKENI. The CDR3 extends over 15 amino acids. Trimming removed 2 bases at V and 8 bases at J, with 15 bases between. The CDR3 is CASSPEGGSREKLFF. CDR3 bases: TGTGCCAGCTCACCAGAAGGGGGATCTAGAGAAAAACTGTTTTTT.

The sample holds one count of this clone. The chain has TRBV19 and TRBJ2-2, with 10 nucleotides matching TRBD2. This CDR3 region has 15 residues. Per germline, CDR1 LNHDA and CDR2 SQIVND (reference sequence). V trimming: 7 bases; J trimming: 1 base; junction bases outside the gene matches: 3. As DNA, the CDR3 is TGTGCCAGTACCCGGACTAGCGGGAACACCGGGGAGCTGTTTTTT. This gives the protein CASTRTSGNTGELFF.